This TCR beta chain is from a study of blood T cell repertoires in COVID-19. As for the study in general: The United States, Italy and Spain were the sources of the acute and convalescent COVID-19 samples. Sources were T cells, B-cell-depleted T cells, or PBMCs; the material itself was cDNA or gDNA.

Original processing notes: Estimation of nucleated cell counts was performed using reference gene primer amplification. Sequencing was performed with immunoSEQ multiplex PCR; in TCRdb, only in-frame clones are kept and a portion is missing. That table gives V, J and clone size, and the DNA gave D and trimming. The profile shows hundreds of thousands of clones, around 86% of them singletons. This CDR3 comprises 15 residues. The sequence derives from a woman in her 30s who had recovered from COVID-19. The sequencing sample was made of peripheral blood. This sequence joins TRBV12-2 and TRBJ1-1; the tabulated D call, TRBD1, remains unverified against the DNA. TRBV12-2 is assigned pseudogene status. The CDR3 loop reads CASRLCTGGGGEAFF. The CDR3 DNA reads as TGTGCAAGTCGCTTGTGTACAGGGGGCGGAGGTGAAGCTTTCTTT.